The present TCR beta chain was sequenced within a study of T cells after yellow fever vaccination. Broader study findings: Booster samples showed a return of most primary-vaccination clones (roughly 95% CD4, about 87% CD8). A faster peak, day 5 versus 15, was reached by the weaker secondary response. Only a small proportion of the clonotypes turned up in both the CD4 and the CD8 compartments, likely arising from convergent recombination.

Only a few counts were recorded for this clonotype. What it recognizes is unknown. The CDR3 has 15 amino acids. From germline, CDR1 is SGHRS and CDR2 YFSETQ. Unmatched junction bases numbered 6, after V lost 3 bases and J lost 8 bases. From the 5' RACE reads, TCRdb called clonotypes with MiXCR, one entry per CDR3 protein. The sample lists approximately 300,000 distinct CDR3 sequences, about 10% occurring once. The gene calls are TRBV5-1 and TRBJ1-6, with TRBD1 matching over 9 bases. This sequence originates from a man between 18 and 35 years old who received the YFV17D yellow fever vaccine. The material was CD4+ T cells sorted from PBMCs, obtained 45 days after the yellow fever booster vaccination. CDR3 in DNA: TGCGCCAGCAGCTCCTGGGACAGGGAATATTCACCCCTCCACTTT. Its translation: CASSSWDREYSPLHF. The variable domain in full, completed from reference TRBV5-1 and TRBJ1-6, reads KAGVTQTPRYLIKTRGQQVTLSCSPISGHRSVSWYQQTPGQGLQFLFEYFSETQRNKGNFPGRFSGRQFSNSRSEMNVSTLELGDSALYLCASSSWDREYSPLHFGNGTRLTVT.